A single sample gave rise to the 19 T cell receptor delta chains below, sequenced in a study of delta chains in infants with herpesvirus infections. Reverse transcription of PBMC RNA used primers specific for the gamma and delta chains. TCRdb reanalysed the RT-PCR reads with CATT. Of thousands of delta-chain clones listed, around a third are singletons. The material was peripheral blood, obtained at time point 3 of longitudinal follow-up. The receptor set was obtained from a human donor who was a Ugandan infant, either HIV-exposed or HIV-unexposed (not recorded which).

By share, this clone ranks as medium-sized. Distinct nucleotide sequences in the sample also encode this CDR3. This chain uses TRDV2 with TRDJ2; 9 nucleotides line up with TRDD3. With V trimmed by 3 bases and J by 1 base, 2 bases remained unmatched. From germline, CDR1 is GEAIGNYY and CDR2 EKD. The CDR3 sequence is 15 residues long. Here the CDR3 reads CACDVLGDLTAQLFF. Here the CDR3 DNA reads TGTGCCTGTGACGTACTGGGGGATTTGACAGCACAACTCTTCTTT.

By proportion, this clone is large. The identical CDR3 is also encoded by other nucleotide sequences in the sample. V and J are TRDV1 and TRDJ1; the match to TRDD3 covers 12 bases. This CDR3 contains 19 residues. Germline V gene lookup returns CDR1 TSWWSYY and CDR2 QGS. V was clipped by 0 bases and J by 6 bases; unmatched bases: 14. The CDR3 DNA reads TGTGCTCTTGGGGAACTACCCTCCCGGTGTGACTGGGGGATACATAAACTCATCTTT. This encodes CALGELPSRCDWGIHKLIF.

The rearrangement joins TRDV1 to TRDJ1; possible D gene TRDD2, 5 bases. Germline V CDR1 and CDR2: TSWWSYY, QGS. The length of the CDR3 is 15 residues. The germline V and J ends were trimmed by 1 base and 3 bases, with 12 bases remaining between them. Here the CDR3 DNA reads TGTGCTCTTGGGGAACACTCCCTACGTGCCGATAAACTCATCTTT. This codes for CALGEHSLRADKLIF.

The rearrangement uses TRDV1 and TRDJ1; TRDD2 is a possible D gene (6 bases). V lost 1 base to trimming and J lost 0 bases, with 33 bases between them. The CDR3 consists of 23 residues. Germline values: CDR1 TSWWSYY, CDR2 QGS. The DNA for the CDR3 is TGTGCTCTTGGGGAACCGGGCCCTTCCCTACGTCCCAGACCCCCCTCGTACACCGATAAACTCATCTTT. This gives the protein CALGEPGPSLRPRPPSYTDKLIF.

The table lists this clone with a few counts. The chain's CDR3 is CALGRTSPRGVGDTSTDKLIF. The CDR3 DNA reads as TGTGCCCTTGGCCGAACTTCCCCCCGTGGGGTGGGGGATACGAGCACCGATAAACTCATCTTT. V and J are TRDV3 and TRDJ1; 11 positions agree with TRDD3. The CDR3 contains 21 residues. V gave up 5 bases and J gave up 1 base; unmatched junction bases: 27. CDR1 is TVYSNPD, CDR2 GDNSRS, per germline (reference sequence).

In DNA, the CDR3 is TGTGCCTGTGACATCCTCGGAGGGTGGGACACCCGACAGATGTTTTTC. Protein: CACDILGGWDTRQMFF. The chain carries TRDV2 and TRDJ3, with D hard to call. V lost 2 bases and J lost 4, with 11 bases in between. Germline CDR1 GEAIGNYY, CDR2 EKD. This CDR3 contains 16 residues.

V usage is TRDV1 and J usage is TRDJ1, with D perhaps TRDD2 (8 bases). V was trimmed by 0 bases and J by 0 bases, leaving 26 bases between them. The CDR3 is made up of 21 amino acids. From germline, CDR1 is TSWWSYY and CDR2 QGS. CDR3 sequence reads: CALGELALPNGLGIHTDKLIF. CDR3 nucleotides: TGTGCTCTTGGGGAACTGGCCCTTCCTAATGGACTGGGGATTCACACCGATAAACTCATCTTT.

V gene TRDV1 combines with J gene TRDJ1; TRDD3 matches 8 bases. This CDR3 region has 24 residues. V gave up 0 bases and J gave up 3 bases; unmatched junction bases: 30. Germline values: CDR1 TSWWSYY, CDR2 QGS. In nucleotides, the CDR3 is TGTGCTCTTGGGGAACTCGGGGCCTTCCCCGTACTGGGGGTTATGCCTTTCGTCCCCGATAAACTCATCTTT. It translates to CALGELGAFPVLGVMPFVPDKLIF.

Concerning this clone: Mismatch with germline at one junction end may stem from a read error. Within the sample, other DNA sequences also encode this same CDR3. V is TRDV1 and J is TRDJ1; 11 nucleotides align to TRDD3. The CDR3 runs 22 residues. The germline CDR1 and CDR2 sequences are TSWWSYY and QGS. For the CDR3, the DNA is TGTGCTCTCGGGGATAGAATCCTACATGGGGTTTACTGGGGGATATTGGCCGATAAACTCATCTTT. It codes for CALGDRILHGVYWGILADKLIF.

Judged by abundance, this clone is medium-sized. This CDR3 reads CACDTLLGDTRDGWDTRQMFF. The CDR3 nucleotides are TGTGCCTGTGACACCCTACTGGGGGATACGCGGGACGGCTGGGACACCCGACAGATGTTTTTC. This chain links TRDV2 with TRDJ3, with 13 bases matching TRDD3. Germline CDR1 reads GEAIGNYY; CDR2 reads EKD. The CDR3 extends over 21 amino acids. With 0 bases clipped from V and 3 bases from J, the junction kept 10 bases outside the gene matches.

The chain joins TRDV1 to TRDJ1, with a tentative D call TRDD2 (5 bases). CDR3 length: 20 amino acids. The V and J ends lost 1 base and 0 bases respectively, with 24 bases between them. Per the germline V gene, CDR1 is TSWWSYY and CDR2 is QGS. CDR3 coding DNA: TGTGCTCTTGGGGAACGAGGATCTTCCCTACCCCTGCGCTACACCGATAAACTCATCTTT. Translated, it gives CALGERGSSLPLRYTDKLIF.

As for this clone: Other DNA sequences in this specimen translate into the identical CDR3. The chain has TRDV2 and TRDJ3, with 10 bases fitting TRDD3. CDR1 is GEAIGNYY and CDR2 is EKD in the germline V gene. J lost 0 bases, V lost 1 base, and 2 bases had no gene match. This CDR3 spans 18 amino acids. The CDR3, as DNA: TGTGCCTGTGACACTGGGGGATACTCCTCCTGGGACACCCGACAGATGTTTTTC. Translating gives CACDTGGYSSWDTRQMFF.

A note on this clone: A clone one base away is much larger, so this may be a read error. V usage is TRDV1 and J usage is TRDJ1; 10 bases line up with TRDD3. The CDR3 extends over 18 amino acids. Germline values: CDR1 TSWWSYY, CDR2 QGS. CDR3 DNA: TGTGCTTTTGGGGAACAGGACGGGGGATACGTGTACACCGATAAACTCATCTTT. This sequence encodes CAFGEQDGGYVYTDKLIF.

This clone was seen more than once but under ten times. The chain uses TRDV1 and TRDJ1, with no clear D. Deletions cut 1 base from V and 0 bases from J, with 18 bases between. There are 18 residues in the CDR3. In germline, CDR1 is TSWWSYY, CDR2 QGS. In DNA, the CDR3 is TGTGCTCTTGGGGAACCCTTGTTCTTGAAGGGGTACACCGATAAACTCATCTTT. Residues: CALGEPLFLKGYTDKLIF.

The rearrangement joins TRDV1 to TRDJ1, with TRDD3 matching 10 bases. This CDR3 contains 21 residues. Germline V gene sequence: CDR1 TSWWSYY, CDR2 QGS. Trimming at V came to 0 bases and at J to 3 bases, leaving 19 bases not matched to a gene. The CDR3 here is CALGELAYRGGGYAYPDKLIF. CDR3 DNA: TGTGCTCTTGGGGAACTAGCCTACCGAGGCGGGGGATACGCGTACCCCGATAAACTCATCTTT.

This clone was recorded once. The chain has TRDV1 and TRDJ1, with 13 bases matching TRDD3. After removal of 1 base from V and 1 base from J, the junction contained 21 bases not matched to a gene. The CDR3 has 23 residues. Germline V gene sequence: CDR1 TSWWSYY, CDR2 QGS. The chain's CDR3 is CALGERLGRALYWGIRLTDKLIF. The CDR3, as DNA: TGTGCTCTTGGGGAACGCCTAGGACGCGCCCTTTACTGGGGGATACGCCTCACCGATAAACTCATCTTT.

The gene calls are TRDV1 and TRDJ1; 13 nucleotides align to TRDD3. CDR3 length: 23 residues. The germline V gene encodes CDR1 TSWWSYY and CDR2 QGS. V was clipped by 3 bases and J by 1 base; unmatched bases: 23. The CDR3 DNA follows: TGTGCTCTTGGGGAGTCTAGGGGCCCTACTGGGGGATACGCGTTCCGGGCCACCGATAAACTCATCTTT. Amino acid sequence: CALGESRGPTGGYAFRATDKLIF.

This clone is medium-sized by share. The chain joins TRDV1 to TRDJ1; the D is unclear. Germline CDR1 is TSWWSYY and CDR2 is QGS. This CDR3 is built from 18 residues. Trimming took 2 bases from V and 3 from J, leaving 22 bases between them. CDR3 nucleotides: TGTGCTCTTGGGGAATCCTCGTTATTCAGAGCTGGTGCCGATAAACTCATCTTT. It is translated as CALGESSLFRAGADKLIF.

This clone was seen a handful of times. The gene calls are TRDV2 and TRDJ3, with a tentative D call TRDD3 (6 bases). This CDR3 comprises 17 residues. Germline V gene lookup returns CDR1 GEAIGNYY and CDR2 EKD. With 2 bases removed from V and 0 bases from J, the gap between germline ends came to 10 bases. The CDR3 DNA reads as TGTGCCTGTGACAAAGTACTGGGCTCCTGGGACACCCGACAGATGTTTTTC. Amino acid sequence: CACDKVLGSWDTRQMFF.